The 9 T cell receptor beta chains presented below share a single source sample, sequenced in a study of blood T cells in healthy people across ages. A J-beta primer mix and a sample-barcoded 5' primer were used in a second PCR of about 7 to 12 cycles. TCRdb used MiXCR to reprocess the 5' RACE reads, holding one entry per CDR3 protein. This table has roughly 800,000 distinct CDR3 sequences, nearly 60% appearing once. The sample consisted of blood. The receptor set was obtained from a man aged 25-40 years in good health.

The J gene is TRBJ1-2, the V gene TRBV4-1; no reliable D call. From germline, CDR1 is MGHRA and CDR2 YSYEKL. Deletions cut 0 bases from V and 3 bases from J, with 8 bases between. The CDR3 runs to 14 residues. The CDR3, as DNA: TGCGCCAGCAGCCAAGATGAGGGCCACTATGGCTACACCTTC. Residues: CASSQDEGHYGYTF.

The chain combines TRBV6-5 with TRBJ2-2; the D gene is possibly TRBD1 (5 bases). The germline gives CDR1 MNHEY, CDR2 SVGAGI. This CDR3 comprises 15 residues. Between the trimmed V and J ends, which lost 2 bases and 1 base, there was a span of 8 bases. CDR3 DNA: TGTGCCAGCAGTTACAGGGGATGGAACACCGGGGAGCTGTTTTTT. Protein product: CASSYRGWNTGELFF.

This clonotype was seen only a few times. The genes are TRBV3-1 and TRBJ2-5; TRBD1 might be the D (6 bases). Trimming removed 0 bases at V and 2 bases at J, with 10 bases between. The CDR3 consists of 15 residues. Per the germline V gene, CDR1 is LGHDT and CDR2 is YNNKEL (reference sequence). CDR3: CASSQDGTSQETQYF. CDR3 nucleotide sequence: TGTGCCAGCAGCCAAGACGGGACATCACAAGAGACCCAGTACTTC.

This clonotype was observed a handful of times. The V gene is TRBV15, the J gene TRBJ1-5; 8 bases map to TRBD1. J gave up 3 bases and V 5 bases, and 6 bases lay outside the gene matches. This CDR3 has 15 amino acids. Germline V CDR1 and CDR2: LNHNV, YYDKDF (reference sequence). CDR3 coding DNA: TGTGCCACCAGCTTGCGACAGGGGACCAATCAGCCCCAGCATTTT. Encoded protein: CATSLRQGTNQPQHF.

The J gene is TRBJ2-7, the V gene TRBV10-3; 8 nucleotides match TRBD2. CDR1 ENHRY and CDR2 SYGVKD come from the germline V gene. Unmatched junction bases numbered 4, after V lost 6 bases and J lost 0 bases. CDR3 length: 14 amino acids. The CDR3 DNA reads TGTGCCATCAGGACTAGCGTAATCTCCTACGAGCAGTACTTC. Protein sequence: CAIRTSVISYEQYF.

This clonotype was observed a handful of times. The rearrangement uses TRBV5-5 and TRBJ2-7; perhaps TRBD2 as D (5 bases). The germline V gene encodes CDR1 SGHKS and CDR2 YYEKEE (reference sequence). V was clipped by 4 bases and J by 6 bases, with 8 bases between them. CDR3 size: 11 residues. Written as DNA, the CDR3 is TGTGCCAGCAGCACCGCGGGCGAGCAGTACTTC. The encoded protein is CASSTAGEQYF.

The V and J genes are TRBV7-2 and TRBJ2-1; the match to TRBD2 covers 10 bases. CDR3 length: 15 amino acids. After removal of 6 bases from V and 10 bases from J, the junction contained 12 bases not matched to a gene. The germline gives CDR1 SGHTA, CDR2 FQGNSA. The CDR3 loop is CASRRQTSGKSEQFF. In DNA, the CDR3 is TGTGCCAGCAGACGCCAAACTAGCGGGAAATCAGAGCAGTTCTTC.

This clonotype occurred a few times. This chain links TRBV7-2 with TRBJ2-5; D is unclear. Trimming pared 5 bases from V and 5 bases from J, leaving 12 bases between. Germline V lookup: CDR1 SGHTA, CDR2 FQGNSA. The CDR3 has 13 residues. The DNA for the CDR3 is TGTGCCAGCAGCCCTCGGAGTCGGGAGACCCAGTACTTC. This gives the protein CASSPRSRETQYF.

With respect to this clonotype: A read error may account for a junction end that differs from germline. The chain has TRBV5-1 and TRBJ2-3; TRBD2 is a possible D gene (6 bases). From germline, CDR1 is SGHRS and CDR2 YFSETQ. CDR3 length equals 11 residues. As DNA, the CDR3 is TGTGCCAGCAGCGCGGGGGATACGCAGTATTTT. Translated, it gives CASSAGDTQYF.